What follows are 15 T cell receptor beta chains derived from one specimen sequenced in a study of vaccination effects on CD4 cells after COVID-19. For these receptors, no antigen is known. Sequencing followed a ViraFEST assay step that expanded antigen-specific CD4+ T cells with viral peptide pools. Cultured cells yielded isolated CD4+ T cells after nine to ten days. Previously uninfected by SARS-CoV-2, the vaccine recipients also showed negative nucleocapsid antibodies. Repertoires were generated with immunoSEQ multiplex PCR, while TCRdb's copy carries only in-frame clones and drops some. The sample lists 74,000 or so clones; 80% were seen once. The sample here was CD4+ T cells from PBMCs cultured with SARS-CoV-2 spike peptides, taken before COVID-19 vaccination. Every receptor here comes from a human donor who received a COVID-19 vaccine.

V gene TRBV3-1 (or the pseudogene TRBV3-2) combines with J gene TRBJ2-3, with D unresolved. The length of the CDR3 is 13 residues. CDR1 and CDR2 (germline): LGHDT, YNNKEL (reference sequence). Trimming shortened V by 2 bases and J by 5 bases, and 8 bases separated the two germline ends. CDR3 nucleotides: TGTGCCAGCAGCCAACTACGGCGAGATACGCAGTATTTT. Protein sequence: CASSQLRRDTQYF.

CDR3 protein: CAVGPSDTGELFF. CDR3 nucleotides: TGTGCCGTAGGACCGTCGGACACCGGGGAGCTGTTTTTT. The rearrangement joins TRBV28 to TRBJ2-2; no definite D call. The V end lost 11 bases, the J end lost 3 bases, and 13 bases lay between the germline ends. There are 13 residues in the CDR3. Germline loops: CDR1 MDHEN, CDR2 SYDVKM. The full variable domain, in which reference TRBV28 and TRBJ2-2 provide the parts outside the CDR3, is DVKVTQSSRYLVKRTGEKVFLECVQDMDHENMFWYRQDPGLGLRLIYFSYDVKMKEKGDIPEGYSVSREKKERFSLILESASTNQTSMYLCAVGPSDTGELFFGEGSRLTVL.

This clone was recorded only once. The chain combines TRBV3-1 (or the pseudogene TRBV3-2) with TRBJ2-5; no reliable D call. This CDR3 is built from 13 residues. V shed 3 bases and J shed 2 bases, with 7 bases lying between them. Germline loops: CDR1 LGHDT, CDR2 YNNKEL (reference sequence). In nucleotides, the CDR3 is TGTGCCAGCAGCCATGAGCTGCAAGAGACCCAGTACTTC. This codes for CASSHELQETQYF.

Written as DNA, the CDR3 is TGTGCCAGCAGCTTACCTCTCGGGAGTACTGAAGCTTTCTTT. Translating gives CASSLPLGSTEAFF. The chain joins TRBV5-6 to TRBJ1-1; D call uncertain. The CDR3 totals 14 residues. With 2 bases removed from V and 5 bases from J, the gap between germline ends came to 13 bases. Germline values: CDR1 SGHDT, CDR2 YYEEEE.

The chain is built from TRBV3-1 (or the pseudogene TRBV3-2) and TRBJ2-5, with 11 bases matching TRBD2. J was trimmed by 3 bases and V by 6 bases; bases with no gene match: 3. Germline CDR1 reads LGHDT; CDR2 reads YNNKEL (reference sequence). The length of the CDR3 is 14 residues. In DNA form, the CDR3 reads TGTGCCAGCAGAGAACTAGCGGGGGAAGAGACCCAGTACTTC. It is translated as CASRELAGEETQYF.

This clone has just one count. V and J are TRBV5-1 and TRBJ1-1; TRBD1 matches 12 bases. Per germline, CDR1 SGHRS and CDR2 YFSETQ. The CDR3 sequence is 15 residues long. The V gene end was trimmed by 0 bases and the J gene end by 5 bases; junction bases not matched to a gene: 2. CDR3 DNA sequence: TGCGCCAGCAGCTTGGTGGGACAGGGGGCAACTGAAGCTTTCTTT. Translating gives CASSLVGQGATEAFF.

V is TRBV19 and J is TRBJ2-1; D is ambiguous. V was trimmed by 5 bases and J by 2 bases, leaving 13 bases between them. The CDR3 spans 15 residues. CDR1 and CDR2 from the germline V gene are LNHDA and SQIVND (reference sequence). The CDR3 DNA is TGTGCCAGTAGTGTCGCCGGTTTCCCCTACAATGAGCAGTTCTTC. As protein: CASSVAGFPYNEQFF.

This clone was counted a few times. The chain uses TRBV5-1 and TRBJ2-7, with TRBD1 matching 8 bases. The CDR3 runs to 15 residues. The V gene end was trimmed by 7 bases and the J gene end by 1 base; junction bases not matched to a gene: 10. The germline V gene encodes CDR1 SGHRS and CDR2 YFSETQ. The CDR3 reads CASHDPRQGSYEQYV. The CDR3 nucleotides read TGCGCCAGCCACGACCCTAGACAGGGGTCCTACGAGCAGTACGTC.

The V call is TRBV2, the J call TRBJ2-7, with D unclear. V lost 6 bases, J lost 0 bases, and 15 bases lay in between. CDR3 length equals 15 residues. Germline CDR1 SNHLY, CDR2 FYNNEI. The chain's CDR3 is CASRLTSAPSYEQYV. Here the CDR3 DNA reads TGTGCCAGCAGATTGACCAGCGCGCCCTCCTACGAGCAGTACGTC.

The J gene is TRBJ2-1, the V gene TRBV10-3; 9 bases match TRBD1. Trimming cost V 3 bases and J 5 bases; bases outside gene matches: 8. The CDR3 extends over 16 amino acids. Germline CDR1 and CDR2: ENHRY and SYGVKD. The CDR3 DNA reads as TGTGCCATCAGTGACTCGAAGGGACAGGGCCACAATGAGCAGTTCTTC. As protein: CAISDSKGQGHNEQFF.

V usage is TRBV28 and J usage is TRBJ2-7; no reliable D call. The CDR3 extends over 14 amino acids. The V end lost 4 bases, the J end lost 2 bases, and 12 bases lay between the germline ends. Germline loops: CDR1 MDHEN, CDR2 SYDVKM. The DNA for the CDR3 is TGTGCCAGCAGTTACGGGTCCTCTCCCTACGAGCAGTACGTC. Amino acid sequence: CASSYGSSPYEQYV.

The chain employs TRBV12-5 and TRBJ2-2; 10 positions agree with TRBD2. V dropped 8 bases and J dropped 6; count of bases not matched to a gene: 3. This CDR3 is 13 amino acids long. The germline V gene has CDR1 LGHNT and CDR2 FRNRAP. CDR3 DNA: TGTGCTAGTAGGGGGACTAGCGCCGGGGAGCTGTTTTTT. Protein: CASRGTSAGELFF.

Here the CDR3 reads CASSARVPGLREKLFF. CDR3 in DNA: TGTGCCAGCAGCGCCCGAGTTCCCGGTCTGAGAGAAAAACTGTTTTTT. The rearrangement joins TRBV7-2 to TRBJ1-4; no definite D call. There are 16 residues in the CDR3. Germline loops: CDR1 SGHTA, CDR2 FQGNSA. V was trimmed by 5 bases and J by 8 bases, leaving 21 bases between them.

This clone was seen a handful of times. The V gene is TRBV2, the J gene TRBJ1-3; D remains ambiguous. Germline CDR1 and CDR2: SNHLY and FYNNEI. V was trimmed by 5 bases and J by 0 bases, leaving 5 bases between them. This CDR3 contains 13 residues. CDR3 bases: TGTGCCAGCAGTCGGGACTCTGGAAACACCATATATTTT. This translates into CASSRDSGNTIYF.

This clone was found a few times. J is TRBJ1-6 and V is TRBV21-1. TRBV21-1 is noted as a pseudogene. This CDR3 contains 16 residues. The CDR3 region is CASSIYRTAPNSPLHF. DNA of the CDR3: TGTGCCAGCAGCATCTATCGGACGGCGCCTAATTCACCCCTCCACTTT.